The clone carrying this T cell receptor (beta chain) showed up just a few times. As yet, its antigen is unknown. Genes here carry mouse names. The read ends 4 residues shy of where the CDR3 ends; the end is completed using the germline J gene. Sequencing templates came from extracted RNA that was reverse transcribed into cDNA. Clones were sequenced by immunoSEQ multiplex PCR, and TCRdb holds only the in-frame ones, with some missing. In total the sample includes approximately 280,000 clones, none of them seen once. The data derive from a study of CD8+ T cells in alopecia areata. About the study: C3H/HeJ donors with spontaneous alopecia, about 6-12 months old, supplied skin grafts to approximately 7-11-week-old female C3H/HeJ mice. Study-wide findings and caveats: Lesional scalp exceeded normal scalp in clonality, especially in alopecia totalis/universalis. Scalp data also include sequences from resident alphabeta T cells of normal skin. Possibly because of HLA-related factors, TCR sharing was less clear across patients than in mice.

The CDR3 extends over 13 amino acids. CDR1 NSQYPW and CDR2 LRSPGD come from the germline V gene (reference sequence). After pooling, cutaneous lymph node cells were sorted with CD4, CD8alpha, NKG2D, NKG2ACE and other markers. This chain links TRBV1 with TRBJ1-1; 8 bases line up with TRBD1. Input material: CD4+ T cells sorted from a lymph node. This receptor was identified in a C3H/HeJ mouse with alopecia areata. This line is of MHC haplotype H2-k. CDR3 bases read: TGCACCTGCAGTGGCAGGGGGCGAACA. Its translation is CTCSGRGRT. The full CDR3 sequence reads CTCSGRGRTEVFF.